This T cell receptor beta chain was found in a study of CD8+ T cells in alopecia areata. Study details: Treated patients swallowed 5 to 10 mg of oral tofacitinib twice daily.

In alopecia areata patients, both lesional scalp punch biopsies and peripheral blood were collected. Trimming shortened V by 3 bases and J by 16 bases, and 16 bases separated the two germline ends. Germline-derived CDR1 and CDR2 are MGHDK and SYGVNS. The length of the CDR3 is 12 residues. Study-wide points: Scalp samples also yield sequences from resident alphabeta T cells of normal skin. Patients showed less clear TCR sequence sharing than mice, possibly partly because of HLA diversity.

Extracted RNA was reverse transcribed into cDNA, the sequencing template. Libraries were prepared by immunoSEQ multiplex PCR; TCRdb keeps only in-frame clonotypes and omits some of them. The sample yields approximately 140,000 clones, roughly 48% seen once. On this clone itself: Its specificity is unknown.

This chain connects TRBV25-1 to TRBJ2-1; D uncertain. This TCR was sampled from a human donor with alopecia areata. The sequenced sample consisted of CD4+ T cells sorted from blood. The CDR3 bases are TGTGCCAGCAGTGATGAGCGCCACACGCCCTTCTTC. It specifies CASSDERHTPFF.